A few counts support the clone carrying this T cell receptor (beta chain). The data belong to a study of T-cell reconstitution after alpha-beta-depleted transplantation in children. Preparation of the TCRbeta library involved a method that used unique molecular identifiers. In TCRdb, the PCR reads were re-called with MiXCR into one record per CDR3 protein. The sample lists about 980,000 distinct CDR3 sequences, about 31% occurring once. Here the sequenced sample was PBMCs, mostly from graft donor cells, taken 360 days after TCRalphabeta/CD19-depleted stem cell transplant. The sequence derives from a boy in the first two years of life who had a stem cell transplant for SCID, so the T cells may come from the graft donor.

The CDR3 DNA sequence: TGCGCCAGCAGCCACCGACTAGGAGGGTCCTACAATGAGCAGTTCTTC. Its translation is CASSHRLGGSYNEQFF. The chain has TRBV4-1 and TRBJ2-1, with D maybe TRBD2 (6 bases). This CDR3 spans 16 amino acids. V was shortened by 3 bases and J by 1 base, with 13 bases between the two germline ends. The germline gives CDR1 MGHRA, CDR2 YSYEKL.